This TCR beta chain was observed in a study of shared clonotypes between healthy human individuals. Study-wide context: Per-donor plates numbered three CD4 naive, three CD4 memory, two CD8 naive and one CD8 memory. Findings and caveats of the study: Inspection by rarefaction showed sorted-subset sequencing to be incomplete despite large depth.

Data came from immunoSEQ multiplex PCR; TCRdb stores just in-frame clones and leaves some out. The sample has roughly 2.2 million clones, about 92% seen once. Remarks on this clone: Its matching antigen is unknown. This same CDR3 is encoded by further DNA sequences in the sample.

The CDR3 is made up of 11 amino acids. CDR1 and CDR2 from the germline V gene are LNHDA and SQIVND (reference sequence). Trimming removed 8 bases at V and 5 bases at J, with 9 bases between. The authors divided CD4+ cells into CD45RA+ naive and CD45RA-negative memory subsets. The sequence derives from a young man in good health. Some clones in this sample may be carry-over from other donors' samples. Sequenced sample: naive CD4+ T cells from PBMCs. The sample's subset: CD45RA+ positively selected. This chain joins TRBV19 and TRBJ2-5; D is ambiguous. For the CDR3, the DNA is TGTGCCAGTTCTATGGGGGAGACCCAGTACTTC. This translates into CASSMGETQYF.